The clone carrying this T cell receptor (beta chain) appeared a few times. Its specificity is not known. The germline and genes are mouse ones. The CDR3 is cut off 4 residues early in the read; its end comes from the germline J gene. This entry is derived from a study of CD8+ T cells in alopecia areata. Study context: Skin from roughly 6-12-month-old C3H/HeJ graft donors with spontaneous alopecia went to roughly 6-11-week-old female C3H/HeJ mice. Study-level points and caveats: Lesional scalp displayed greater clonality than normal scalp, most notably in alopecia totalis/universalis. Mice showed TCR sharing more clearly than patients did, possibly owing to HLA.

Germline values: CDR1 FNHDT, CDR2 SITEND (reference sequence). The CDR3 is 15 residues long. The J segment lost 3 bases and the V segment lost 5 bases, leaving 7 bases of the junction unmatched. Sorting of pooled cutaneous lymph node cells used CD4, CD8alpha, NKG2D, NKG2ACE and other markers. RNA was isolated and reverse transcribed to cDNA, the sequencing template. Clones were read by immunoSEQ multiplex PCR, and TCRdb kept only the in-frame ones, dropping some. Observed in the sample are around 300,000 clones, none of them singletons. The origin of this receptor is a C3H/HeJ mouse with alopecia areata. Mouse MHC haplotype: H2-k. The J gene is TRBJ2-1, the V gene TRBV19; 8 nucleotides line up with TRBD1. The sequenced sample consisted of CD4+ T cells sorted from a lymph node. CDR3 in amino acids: CASSPPDRGYAEQFF. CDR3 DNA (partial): TGTGCCAGCAGCCCCCCCGACAGGGGCTATGCT. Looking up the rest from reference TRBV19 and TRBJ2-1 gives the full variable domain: GGIITQTPKFLIGQEGQKLTLKCQQNFNHDTMYWYRQDSGKGLRLIYYSITENDLQKGDLSEGYDASREKKSSFSLTVTSAQKNEMAVFLCASSPPDRGYAEQFFGPGTRLTVL.